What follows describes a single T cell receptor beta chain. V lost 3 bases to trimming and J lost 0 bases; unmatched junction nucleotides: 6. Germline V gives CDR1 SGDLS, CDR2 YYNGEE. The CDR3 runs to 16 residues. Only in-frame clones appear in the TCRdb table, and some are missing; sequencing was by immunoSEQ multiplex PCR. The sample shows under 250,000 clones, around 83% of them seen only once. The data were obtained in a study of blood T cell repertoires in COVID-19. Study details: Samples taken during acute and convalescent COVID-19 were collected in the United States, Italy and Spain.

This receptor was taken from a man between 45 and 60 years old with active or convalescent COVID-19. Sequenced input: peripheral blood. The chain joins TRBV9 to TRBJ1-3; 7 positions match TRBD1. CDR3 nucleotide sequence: TGTGCCAGCAGCGCTATCGGGACAGTCTCTGGAAACACCATATATTTT. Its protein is CASSAIGTVSGNTIYF.